The 14 T cell receptor beta chains below were found in one sample sequenced in a study of CD8+ T cells in alopecia areata. Sequencing relied on a cDNA template that was reverse transcribed from extracted RNA. Method: immunoSEQ multiplex PCR; TCRdb's copy keeps in-frame clones and lacks some. The sample records more than 150,000 clones, 59% being singletons. Specimen: CD4+ T cells sorted from blood, collected at week 0. These receptors were obtained from a human donor with alopecia areata.

The CDR3 sequence is CASSSTEYGYTF. Written as DNA, the CDR3 is TGTGCCAGCAGCTCGACCGAATATGGCTACACCTTC. This chain connects TRBV5-6 to TRBJ1-2, with unresolved D. V was trimmed by 3 bases and J by 5 bases, leaving 8 bases between them. Germline V CDR1 and CDR2: SGHDT, YYEEEE. The CDR3 loop spans 12 amino acids.

In its sample, this clone was seen once. Germline and junction disagree at one end, which may indicate a read error. This sequence joins TRBV5-1 and TRBJ2-7; D unclear. Per the germline V gene, CDR1 is SGHRS and CDR2 is YFSETQ. This CDR3 spans 12 amino acids. The CDR3 DNA follows: TGCGCCAGCAGCTTGGATTCTACGGTTGTGGACTTC. Translating gives CASSLDSTVVDF.

This clone was seen more than once but under ten times. Other DNA sequences from this sample encode an identical CDR3 as well. The chain combines TRBV15 with TRBJ2-3; D may be TRBD2 (5 bases). Per germline, CDR1 LNHNV and CDR2 YYDKDF (reference sequence). Trimming removed 8 bases from V and 1 base from J, with 7 bases in between. The CDR3 runs to 12 residues. The CDR3 coding sequence is TGTGCCACCTCGCGGGGCACAGATACGCAGTATTTT. Encoded protein: CATSRGTDTQYF.

The V gene is TRBV5-1, the J gene TRBJ2-1; D gene unclear. Germline assignment: CDR1 SGHRS and CDR2 YFSETQ. V dropped 4 bases and J dropped 4 bases, with 15 bases sitting between them. This CDR3 region has 15 residues. DNA of the CDR3: TGCGCCAGCAGCCTACCTCCCTCTTATTACAATGAGCAGTTCTTC. Amino acid sequence: CASSLPPSYYNEQFF.

This clone turned up a few times. The rearrangement links TRBV19 to TRBJ1-1; no firm D call. The V end was cut by 3 bases, the J end by 1 base, with 9 bases between. Per germline, CDR1 LNHDA and CDR2 SQIVND (reference sequence). This CDR3 spans 14 amino acids. CDR3 DNA sequence: TGTGCCAGTAGTATCTTCCCGGCGAACACTGAAGCTTTCTTT. Its protein product is CASSIFPANTEAFF.

The chain carries TRBV15 and TRBJ2-7, with D possibly matching TRBD2 (6 bases). There are 15 residues in the CDR3. CDR1 and CDR2 from the germline V gene are LNHNV and YYDKDF (reference sequence). V gave up 3 bases and J gave up 5 bases, with 17 bases separating them. CDR3 protein: CATSSGGDPPNEQYF. The DNA of the CDR3 is TGTGCCACCAGCAGCGGCGGGGACCCCCCCAACGAGCAGTACTTC.

V gene TRBV29-1 combines with J gene TRBJ2-7; 7 bases fit TRBD1. J lost 2 bases, V lost 2 bases, and 6 bases had no gene match. Germline loops: CDR1 SQVTM, CDR2 ANQGSEA. This CDR3 region has 14 residues. The CDR3 DNA is TGCAGCGTTGAATATGGGACAGAGGCCTACGAGCAGTACTTC. It translates to CSVEYGTEAYEQYF.

V is TRBV11-1 and J is TRBJ2-3, with TRBD1 matching over 8 bases. The CDR3 is 16 residues long. The germline V gene has CDR1 SGHAT and CDR2 FQDESV (reference sequence). The V and J ends lost 0 bases and 1 base, in that order; junction bases with no gene match: 3. The DNA of the CDR3 is TGTGCCAGCAGCTTAGCACCGGGACAGGGCACAGATACGCAGTATTTT. Amino acid sequence: CASSLAPGQGTDTQYF.

This chain connects TRBV2 to TRBJ1-1; D gene unclear. The CDR3 is 14 residues long. V was shortened by 2 bases and J by 1 base, with 8 bases between the two germline ends. CDR1 SNHLY and CDR2 FYNNEI come from the germline V gene. This CDR3 is CASSEMGANTEAFF. The CDR3 DNA is TGTGCCAGCAGTGAAATGGGTGCGAACACTGAAGCTTTCTTT.

The CDR3 loop reads CAWSVRNEQFF. The CDR3 bases are TGTGCCTGGAGTGTCCGAAATGAGCAGTTCTTC. This chain connects TRBV30 to TRBJ2-1; D uncertain. The CDR3 consists of 11 residues. V dropped 0 bases and J dropped 7 bases, with 4 bases sitting between them. The V gene's germline CDR1 is GTSNPN and CDR2 SVGIG (reference sequence).

The chain employs TRBV9 and TRBJ1-2; D is possibly TRBD1 (6 bases). This CDR3 has 16 residues. CDR1 and CDR2 from the germline V gene are SGDLS and YYNGEE. The ends were cut back, 2 bases at V and 0 bases at J, with 14 bases in the middle. The CDR3 nucleotides are TGTGCCAGCAGCGTTAATACAGGGTACCCTAACTATGGCTACACCTTC. This encodes CASSVNTGYPNYGYTF. Using reference TRBV9 and TRBJ1-2 for the parts outside the CDR3, the full variable domain is DSGVTQTPKHLITATGQRVTLRCSPRSGDLSVYWYQQSLDQGLQFLIQYYNGEERAKGNILERFSAQQFPDLHSELNLSSLELGDSALYFCASSVNTGYPNYGYTFGSGTRLTVV.

The chain recombines TRBV19 with TRBJ1-3; 8 bases map to TRBD1. V shed 2 bases and J 2 bases; nucleotides not matched to a gene: 17. CDR1 and CDR2 (germline): LNHDA, SQIVND (reference sequence). The CDR3 is 20 amino acids. This CDR3 is CASSISLRTTLTGAGNTIYF. The CDR3 DNA sequence: TGTGCCAGTAGTATATCGCTCCGCACGACCCTGACAGGGGCTGGAAACACCATATATTTT.

This chain connects TRBV7-2 to TRBJ2-3; no clear D. Between the trimmed V and J ends, which lost 2 bases and 4 bases, there was a span of 7 bases. Looked up from germline, CDR1 is SGHTA and CDR2 is FQGNSA. The CDR3 contains 13 residues. DNA for the CDR3: TGTGCCAGCAGCTTACCTGTGGCAGATACGCAGTATTTT. Residues: CASSLPVADTQYF.

In DNA, the CDR3 is TGTGCCTGGAGTGTTGTTAGGGACAATTCGAAGGCAAGCAATCAGCCCCAGCATTTT. Its protein product is CAWSVVRDNSKASNQPQHF. This chain links TRBV30 with TRBJ1-5, with a possible D match to TRBD1 (6 bases). V lost 0 bases to trimming and J lost 1 base, with 22 bases between them. This CDR3 is built from 19 residues. Germline assignment: CDR1 GTSNPN and CDR2 SVGIG (reference sequence).